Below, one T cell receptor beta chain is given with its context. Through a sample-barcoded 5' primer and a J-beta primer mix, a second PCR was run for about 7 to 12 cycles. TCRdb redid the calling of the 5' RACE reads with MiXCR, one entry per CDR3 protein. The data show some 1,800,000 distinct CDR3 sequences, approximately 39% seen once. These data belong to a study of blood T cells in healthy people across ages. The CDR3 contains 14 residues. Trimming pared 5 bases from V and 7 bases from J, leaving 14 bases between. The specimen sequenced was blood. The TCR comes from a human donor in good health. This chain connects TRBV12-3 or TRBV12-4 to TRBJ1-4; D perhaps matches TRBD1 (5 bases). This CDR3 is CASSLMGPGEKLFF. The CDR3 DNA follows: TGTGCCAGCAGTCTCATGGGACCGGGTGAAAAACTGTTTTTT.